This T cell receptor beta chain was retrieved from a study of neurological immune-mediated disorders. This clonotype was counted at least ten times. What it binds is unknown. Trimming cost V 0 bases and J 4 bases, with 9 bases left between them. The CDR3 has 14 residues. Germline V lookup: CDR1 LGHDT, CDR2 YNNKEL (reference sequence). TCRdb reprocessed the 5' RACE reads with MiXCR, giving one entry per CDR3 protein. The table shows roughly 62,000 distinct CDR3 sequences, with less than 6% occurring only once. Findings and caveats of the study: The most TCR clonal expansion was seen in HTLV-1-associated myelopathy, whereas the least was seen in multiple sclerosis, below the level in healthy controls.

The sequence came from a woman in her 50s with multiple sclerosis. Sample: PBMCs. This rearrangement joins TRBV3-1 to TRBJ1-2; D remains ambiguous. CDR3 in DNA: TGTGCCAGCAGCCAAGAGGATGTCCGCTATGGCTACACCTTC. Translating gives CASSQEDVRYGYTF.